The entry that follows covers one T cell receptor beta chain sequence. This sample was included in a study of blood T cell repertoires in COVID-19. Overall study context: Samples representing acute and convalescent COVID-19 were sourced from the United States, Italy and Spain. PBMCs, B-cell-depleted T cells, or T cells provided the cDNA or gDNA that made up the material.

V was clipped by 4 bases and J by 4 bases; unmatched bases: 10. Germline-derived CDR1 and CDR2 are SGHVS and FNYEAQ. The CDR3 has 16 residues. In the original analysis: Estimated nucleated cell counts came from reference gene primer amplification. Produced via immunoSEQ multiplex PCR; TCRdb's table is partial and in-frame only. That table gives V, J and clone size, and the DNA gave D and trimming. The table includes approximately 180,000 clones, under 85% detected once. The TCR was taken from an elderly woman with acute or convalescent COVID-19. Sequences were obtained from peripheral blood. This chain links TRBV7-6 with TRBJ2-3, with 8 bases fitting TRBD2. The CDR3 spells CASSSAGRGVADTQYF. Written as DNA, the CDR3 is TGTGCCAGCAGCTCCGCGGGGCGGGGGGTCGCAGATACGCAGTATTTT.